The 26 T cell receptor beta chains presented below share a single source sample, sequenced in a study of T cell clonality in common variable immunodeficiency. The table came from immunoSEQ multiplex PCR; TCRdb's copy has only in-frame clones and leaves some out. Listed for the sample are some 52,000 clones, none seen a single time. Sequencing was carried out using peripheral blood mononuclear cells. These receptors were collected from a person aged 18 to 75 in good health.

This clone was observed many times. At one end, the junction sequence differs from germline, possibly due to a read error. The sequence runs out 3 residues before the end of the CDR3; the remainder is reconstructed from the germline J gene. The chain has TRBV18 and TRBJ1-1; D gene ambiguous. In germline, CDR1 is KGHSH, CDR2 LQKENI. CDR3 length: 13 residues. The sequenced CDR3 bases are TGTGCCAGCTCGCCACATAAGAACACTGAA. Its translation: CASSPHKNTE. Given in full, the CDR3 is CASSPHKNTEAFF.

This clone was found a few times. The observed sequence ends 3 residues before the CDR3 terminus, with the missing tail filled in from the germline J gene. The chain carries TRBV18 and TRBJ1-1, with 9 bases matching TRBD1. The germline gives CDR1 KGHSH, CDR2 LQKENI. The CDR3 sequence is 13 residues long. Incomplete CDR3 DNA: TGTGCCAGCTCACCACTGGGACAGGGCTCA. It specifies CASSPLGQGS. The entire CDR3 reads CASSPLGQGSAFF. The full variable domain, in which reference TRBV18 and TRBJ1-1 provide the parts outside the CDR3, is NAGVMQNPRHLVRRRGQEARLRCSPMKGHSHVYWYRQLPEEGLKFMVYLQKENIIDESGMPKERFSAEFPKEGPSILRIQQVVRGDSAAYFCASSPLGQGSAFFGQGTRLTVV.

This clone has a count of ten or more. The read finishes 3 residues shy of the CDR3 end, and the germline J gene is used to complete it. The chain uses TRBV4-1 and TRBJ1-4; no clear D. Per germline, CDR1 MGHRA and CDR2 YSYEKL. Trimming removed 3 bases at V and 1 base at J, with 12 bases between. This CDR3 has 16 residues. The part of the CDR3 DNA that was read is TGCGCCAGCAGCCATGGGTCGGAGGGAACTAATGAAAAA. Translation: CASSHGSEGTNEK. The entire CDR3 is CASSHGSEGTNEKLFF.

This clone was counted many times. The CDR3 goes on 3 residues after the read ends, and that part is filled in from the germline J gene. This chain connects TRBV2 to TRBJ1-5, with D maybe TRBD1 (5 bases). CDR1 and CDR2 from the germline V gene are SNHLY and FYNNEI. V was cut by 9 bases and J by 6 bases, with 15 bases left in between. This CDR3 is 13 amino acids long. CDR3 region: CASGVEGLQPQHF. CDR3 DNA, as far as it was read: TGTGCCAGTGGTGTAGAGGGGCTTCAGCCC.

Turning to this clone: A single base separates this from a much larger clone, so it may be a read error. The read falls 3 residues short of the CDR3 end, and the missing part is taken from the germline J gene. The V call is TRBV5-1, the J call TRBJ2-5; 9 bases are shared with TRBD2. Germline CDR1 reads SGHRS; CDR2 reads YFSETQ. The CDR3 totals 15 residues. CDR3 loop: CASSLVAGDYDTQYF. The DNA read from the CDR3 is TGCGCCAGCAGCTTGGTAGCGGGAGATTACGATACC.

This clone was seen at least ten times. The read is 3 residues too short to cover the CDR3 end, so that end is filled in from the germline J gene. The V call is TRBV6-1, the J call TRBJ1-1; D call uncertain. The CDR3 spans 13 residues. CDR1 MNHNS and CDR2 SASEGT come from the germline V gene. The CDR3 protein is CASSENGSYQAFF. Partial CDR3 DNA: TGTGCCAGCAGTGAGAACGGGTCCTATCAA.

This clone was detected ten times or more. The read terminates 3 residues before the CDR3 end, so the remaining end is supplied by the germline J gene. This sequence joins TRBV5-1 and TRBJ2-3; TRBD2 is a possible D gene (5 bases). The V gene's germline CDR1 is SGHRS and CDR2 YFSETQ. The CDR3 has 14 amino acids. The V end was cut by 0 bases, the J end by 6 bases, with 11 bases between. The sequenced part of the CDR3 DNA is TGCGCCAGCAGCTTGGCGACCGCGGGTGATACG. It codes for CASSLATAGDT. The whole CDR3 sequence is CASSLATAGDTQYF.

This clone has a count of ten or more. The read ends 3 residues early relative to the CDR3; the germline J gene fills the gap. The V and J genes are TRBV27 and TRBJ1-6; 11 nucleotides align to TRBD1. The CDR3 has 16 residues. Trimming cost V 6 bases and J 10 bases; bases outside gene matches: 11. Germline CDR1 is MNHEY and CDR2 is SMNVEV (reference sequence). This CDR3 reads CASSTNGQGAGSPLHF. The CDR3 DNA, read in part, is TGTGCCAGCAGCACCAATGGACAGGGGGCAGGGTCACCC.

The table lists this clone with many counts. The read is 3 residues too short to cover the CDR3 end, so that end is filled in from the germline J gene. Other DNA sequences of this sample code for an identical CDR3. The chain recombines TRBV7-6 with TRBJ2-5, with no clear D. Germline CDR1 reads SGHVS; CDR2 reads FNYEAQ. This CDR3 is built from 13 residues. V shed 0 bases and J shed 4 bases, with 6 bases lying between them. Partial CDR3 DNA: TGTGCCAGCAGCTTAGCACATGGAGAGACC. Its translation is CASSLAHGET. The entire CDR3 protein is CASSLAHGETQYF.

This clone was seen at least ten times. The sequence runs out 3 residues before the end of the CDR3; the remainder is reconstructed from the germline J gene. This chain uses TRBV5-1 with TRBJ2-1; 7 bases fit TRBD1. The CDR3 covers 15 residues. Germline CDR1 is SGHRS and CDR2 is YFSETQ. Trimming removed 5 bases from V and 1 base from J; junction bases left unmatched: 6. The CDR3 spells CASRSGDRSYNEQFF. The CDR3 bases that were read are TGCGCCAGCAGATCTGGGGACAGATCCTACAATGAG.

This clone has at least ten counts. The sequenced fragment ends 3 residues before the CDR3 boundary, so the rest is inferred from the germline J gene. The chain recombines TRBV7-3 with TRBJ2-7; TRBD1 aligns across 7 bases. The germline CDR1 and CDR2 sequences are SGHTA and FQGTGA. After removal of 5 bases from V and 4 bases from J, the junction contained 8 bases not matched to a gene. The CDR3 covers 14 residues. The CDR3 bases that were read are TGTGCCAGCAGCCAACTAGGGGGCCCTTACGAG. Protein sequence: CASSQLGGPYE. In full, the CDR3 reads CASSQLGGPYEQYF.

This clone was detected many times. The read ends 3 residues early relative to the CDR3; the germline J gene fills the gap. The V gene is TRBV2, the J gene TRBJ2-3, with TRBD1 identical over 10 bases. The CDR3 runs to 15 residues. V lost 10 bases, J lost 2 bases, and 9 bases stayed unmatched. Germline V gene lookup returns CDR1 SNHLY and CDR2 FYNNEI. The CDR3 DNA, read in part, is TGTGCCACTGAGACCGGGACAGGGGTCACAGATACG. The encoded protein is CATETGTGVTDT. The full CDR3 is CATETGTGVTDTQYF.

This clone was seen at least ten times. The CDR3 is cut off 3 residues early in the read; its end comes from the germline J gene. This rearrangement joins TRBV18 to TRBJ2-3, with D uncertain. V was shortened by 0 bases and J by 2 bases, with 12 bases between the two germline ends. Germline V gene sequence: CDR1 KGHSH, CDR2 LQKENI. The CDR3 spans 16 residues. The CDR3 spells CASSPPAPPHTDTQYF. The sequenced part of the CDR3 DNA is TGTGCCAGCTCACCACCGGCTCCACCACACACAGATACG.

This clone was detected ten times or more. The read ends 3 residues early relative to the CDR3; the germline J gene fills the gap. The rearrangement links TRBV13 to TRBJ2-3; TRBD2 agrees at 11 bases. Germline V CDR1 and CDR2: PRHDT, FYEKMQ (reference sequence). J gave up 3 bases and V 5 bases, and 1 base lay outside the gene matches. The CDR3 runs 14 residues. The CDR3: CASSRLAGTDTQYF. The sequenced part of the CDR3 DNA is TGTGCCAGCAGCCGACTAGCGGGAACAGATACG.

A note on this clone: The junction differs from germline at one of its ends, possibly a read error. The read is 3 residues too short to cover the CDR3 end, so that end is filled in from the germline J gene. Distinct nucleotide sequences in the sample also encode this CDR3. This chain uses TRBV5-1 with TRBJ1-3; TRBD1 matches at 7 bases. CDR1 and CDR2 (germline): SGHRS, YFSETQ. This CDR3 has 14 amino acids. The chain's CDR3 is CASSLQGGGNTIYF. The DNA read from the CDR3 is TGCGCCAGCAGCTTGCAGGGGGGTGGAAACACA. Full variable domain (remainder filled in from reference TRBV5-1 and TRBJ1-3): KAGVTQTPRYLIKTRGQQVTLSCSPISGHRSVSWYQQTPGQGLQFLFEYFSETQRNKGNFPGRFSGRQFSNSRSEMNVSTLELGDSALYLCASSLQGGGNTIYFGEGSWLTVV.

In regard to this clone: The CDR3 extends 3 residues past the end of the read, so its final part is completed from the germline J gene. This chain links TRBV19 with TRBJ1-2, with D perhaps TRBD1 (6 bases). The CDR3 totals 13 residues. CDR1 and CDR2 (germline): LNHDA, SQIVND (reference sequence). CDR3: CASSVQGSYDYTF. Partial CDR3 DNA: TGTGCCAGTAGTGTGCAGGGGAGCTACGAC.

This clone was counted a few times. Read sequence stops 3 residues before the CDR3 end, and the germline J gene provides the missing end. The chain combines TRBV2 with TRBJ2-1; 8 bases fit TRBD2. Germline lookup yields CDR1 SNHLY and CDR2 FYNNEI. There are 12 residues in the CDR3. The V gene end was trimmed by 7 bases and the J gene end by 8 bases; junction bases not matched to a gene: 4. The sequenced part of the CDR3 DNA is TGTGCCAGCATAGGACTAGCCGATGAG. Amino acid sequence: CASIGLADE. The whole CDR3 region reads CASIGLADEQFF. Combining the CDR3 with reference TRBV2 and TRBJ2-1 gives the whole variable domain EPEVTQTPSHQVTQMGQEVILRCVPISNHLYFYWYRQILGQKVEFLVSFYNNEISEKSEIFDDQFSVERPDGSNFTLKIRSTKLEDSAMYFCASIGLADEQFFGPGTRLTVL.

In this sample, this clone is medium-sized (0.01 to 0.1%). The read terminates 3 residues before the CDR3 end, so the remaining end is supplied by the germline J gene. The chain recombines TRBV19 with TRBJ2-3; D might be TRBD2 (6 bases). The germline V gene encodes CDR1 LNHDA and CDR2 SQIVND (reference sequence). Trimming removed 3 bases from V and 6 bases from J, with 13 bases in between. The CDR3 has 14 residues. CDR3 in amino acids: CASSIRDLRDTQYF. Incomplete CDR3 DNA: TGTGCCAGTAGTATCCGGGACTTAAGGGATACG.

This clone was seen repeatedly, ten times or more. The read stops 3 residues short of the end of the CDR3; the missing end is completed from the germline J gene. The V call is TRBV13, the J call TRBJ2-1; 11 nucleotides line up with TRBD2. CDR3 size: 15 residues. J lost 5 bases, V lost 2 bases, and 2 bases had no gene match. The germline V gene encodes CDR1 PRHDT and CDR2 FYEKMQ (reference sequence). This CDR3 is CASSLLGLADNEQFF. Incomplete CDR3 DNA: TGTGCCAGCAGCTTATTGGGACTAGCGGACAATGAG.

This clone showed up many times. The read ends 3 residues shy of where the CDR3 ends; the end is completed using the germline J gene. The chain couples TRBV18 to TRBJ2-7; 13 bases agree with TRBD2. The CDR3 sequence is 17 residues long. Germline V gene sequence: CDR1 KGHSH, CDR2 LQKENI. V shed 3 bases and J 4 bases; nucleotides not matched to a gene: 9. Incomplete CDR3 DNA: TGTGCCAGCTCACCCTACTCGGGACTAGCGGGACTTTACGAG. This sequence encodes CASSPYSGLAGLYE. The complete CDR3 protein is CASSPYSGLAGLYEQYF.

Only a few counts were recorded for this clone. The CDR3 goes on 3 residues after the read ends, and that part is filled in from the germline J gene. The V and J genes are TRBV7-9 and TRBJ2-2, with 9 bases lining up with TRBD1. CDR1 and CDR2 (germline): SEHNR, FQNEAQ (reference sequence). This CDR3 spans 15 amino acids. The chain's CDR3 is CASSGRTGDSEKLFF. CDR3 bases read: TGTGCCAGCAGCGGCCGGACAGGGGATTCCGAAAAG. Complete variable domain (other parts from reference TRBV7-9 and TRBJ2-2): DTGVSQNPRHKITKRGQNVTFRCDPISEHNRLYWYRQTLGQGPEFLTYFQNEAQLEKSRLLSDRFSAERPKGSFSTLEIQRTEQGDSAMYLCASSGRTGDSEKLFFGEGSRLTVL.

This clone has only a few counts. The CDR3 protein is CAWGVTDTYTF. CDR3 bases read: TGTGCCTGGGGAGTCACAGATACC. The rearrangement uses TRBV30 and TRBJ1-2; D not resolved. The sequenced fragment ends 3 residues before the CDR3 boundary, so the rest is inferred from the germline J gene. This CDR3 has 11 amino acids. The germline CDR1 and CDR2 sequences are GTSNPN and SVGIG (reference sequence).

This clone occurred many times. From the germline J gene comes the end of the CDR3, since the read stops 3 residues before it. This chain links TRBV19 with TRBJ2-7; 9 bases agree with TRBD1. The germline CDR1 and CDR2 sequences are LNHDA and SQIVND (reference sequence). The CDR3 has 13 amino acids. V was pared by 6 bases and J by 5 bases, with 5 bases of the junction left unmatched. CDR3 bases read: TGTGCCAGTAGCGAACAGGGGGCCCACGAG. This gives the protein CASSEQGAHE. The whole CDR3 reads CASSEQGAHEQYF.

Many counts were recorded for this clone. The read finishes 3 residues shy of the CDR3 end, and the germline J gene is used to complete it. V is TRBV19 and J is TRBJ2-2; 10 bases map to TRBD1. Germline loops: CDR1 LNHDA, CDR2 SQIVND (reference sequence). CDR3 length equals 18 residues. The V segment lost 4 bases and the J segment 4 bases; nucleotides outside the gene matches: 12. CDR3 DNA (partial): TGTGCCAGTAGTACATATGCGGGGTGGGACAGGGGCACCGGGGAG. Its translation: CASSTYAGWDRGTGE. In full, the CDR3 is CASSTYAGWDRGTGELFF.

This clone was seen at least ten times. The covered CDR3 bases are TGTGCCAGCAGCTTAGACAGGGGGGCCTACGAG. Residues: CASSLDRGAYE. The full CDR3 protein is CASSLDRGAYEQYF. This chain joins TRBV7-3 and TRBJ2-7, with 9 positions matching TRBD1. The read finishes 3 residues shy of the CDR3 end, and the germline J gene is used to complete it. Germline V CDR1 and CDR2: SGHTA, FQGTGA. This CDR3 contains 14 residues. Losses at the gene ends were 2 bases for V and 2 bases for J; bases not matched to a gene: 1.

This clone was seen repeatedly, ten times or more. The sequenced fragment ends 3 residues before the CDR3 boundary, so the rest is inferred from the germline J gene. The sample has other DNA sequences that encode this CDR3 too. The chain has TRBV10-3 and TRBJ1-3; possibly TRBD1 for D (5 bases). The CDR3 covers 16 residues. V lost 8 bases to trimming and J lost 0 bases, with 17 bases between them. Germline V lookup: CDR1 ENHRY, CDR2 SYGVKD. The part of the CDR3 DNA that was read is TGTGCCATCCAAATAGATACAGGATCCTCTGGAAACACC. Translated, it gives CAIQIDTGSSGNT. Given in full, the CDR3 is CAIQIDTGSSGNTIYF.